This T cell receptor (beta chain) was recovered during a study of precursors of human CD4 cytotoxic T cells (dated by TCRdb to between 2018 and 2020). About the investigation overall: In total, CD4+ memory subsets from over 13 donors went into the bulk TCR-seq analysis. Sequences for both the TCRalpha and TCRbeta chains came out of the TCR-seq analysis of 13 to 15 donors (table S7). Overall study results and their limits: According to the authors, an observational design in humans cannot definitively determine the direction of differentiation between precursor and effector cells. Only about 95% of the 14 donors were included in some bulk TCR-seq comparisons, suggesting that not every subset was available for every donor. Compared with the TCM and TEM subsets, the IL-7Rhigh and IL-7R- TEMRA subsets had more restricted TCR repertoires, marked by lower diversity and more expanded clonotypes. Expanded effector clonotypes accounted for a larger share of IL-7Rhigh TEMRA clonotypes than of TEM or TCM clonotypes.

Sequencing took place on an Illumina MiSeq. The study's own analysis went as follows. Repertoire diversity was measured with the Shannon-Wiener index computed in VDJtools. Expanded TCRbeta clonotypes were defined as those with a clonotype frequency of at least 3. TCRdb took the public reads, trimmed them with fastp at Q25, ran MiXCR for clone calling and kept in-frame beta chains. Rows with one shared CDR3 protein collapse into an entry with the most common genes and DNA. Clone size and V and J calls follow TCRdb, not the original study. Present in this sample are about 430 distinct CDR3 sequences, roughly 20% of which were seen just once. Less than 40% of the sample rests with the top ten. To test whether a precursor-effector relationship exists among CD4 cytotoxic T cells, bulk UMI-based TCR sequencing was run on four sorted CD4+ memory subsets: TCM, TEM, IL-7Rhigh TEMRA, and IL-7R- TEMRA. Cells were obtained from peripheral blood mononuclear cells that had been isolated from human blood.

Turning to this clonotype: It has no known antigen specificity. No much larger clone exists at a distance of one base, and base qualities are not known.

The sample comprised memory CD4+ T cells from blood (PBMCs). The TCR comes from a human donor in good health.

The bases read TGTGCCAGCTCACCAGGTGACAACAATGAGCAGTTCTTC. Translated, it reads CASSPGDNNEQFF. The chain is assembled from TRBV18 and TRBJ2-1, with no reliable assignment of the D segment. Counted from cysteine to phenylalanine, this CDR3 has 13 amino acids. Only the CDR3 DNA stays, 39 bases, in frame from base 1. CDR1 and CDR2 (KGHSH, LQKENI) derive from the germline V gene. Trimming at the junction amounts to 2 bases on V and 5 bases on J, and the germline ends lie 7 bases apart. Reference TRBV18 and TRBJ2-1 genes cover what lies past the CDR3, so the full variable domain is NAGVMQNPRHLVRRRGQEARLRCSPMKGHSHVYWYRQLPEEGLKFMVYLQKENIIDESGMPKERFSAEFPKEGPSILRIQQVVRGDSAAYFCASSPGDNNEQFFGPGTRLTVL.